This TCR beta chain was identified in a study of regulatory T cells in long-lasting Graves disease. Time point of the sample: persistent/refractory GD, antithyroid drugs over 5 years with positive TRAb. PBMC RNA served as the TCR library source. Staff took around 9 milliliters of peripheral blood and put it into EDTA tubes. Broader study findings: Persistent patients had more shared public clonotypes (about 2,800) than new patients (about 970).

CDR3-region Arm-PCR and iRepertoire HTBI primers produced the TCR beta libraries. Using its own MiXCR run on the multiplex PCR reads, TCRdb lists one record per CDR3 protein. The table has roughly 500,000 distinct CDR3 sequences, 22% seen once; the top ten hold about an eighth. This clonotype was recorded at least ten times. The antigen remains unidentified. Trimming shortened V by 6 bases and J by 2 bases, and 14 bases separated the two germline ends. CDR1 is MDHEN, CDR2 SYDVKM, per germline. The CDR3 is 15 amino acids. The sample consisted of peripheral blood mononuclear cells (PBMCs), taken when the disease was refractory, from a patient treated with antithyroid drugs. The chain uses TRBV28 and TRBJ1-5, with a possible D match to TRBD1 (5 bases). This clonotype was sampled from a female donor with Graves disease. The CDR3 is CASSLAGGGNQPQHF. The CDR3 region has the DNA TGTGCCAGCAGCTTAGCGGGGGGGGGCAATCAGCCCCAGCATTTT.